This TCR beta chain was documented in a study of blood T cell repertoires in COVID-19. Study as a whole: T cells, B-cell-depleted T cells, or PBMCs supplied cDNA or gDNA.

The CDR3 spans 13 residues. Trimming cost V 4 bases and J 3 bases, with 10 bases left between them. The V gene's germline CDR1 is SGHRS and CDR2 YFSETQ. In the original processing: Estimates of nucleated cell counts were drawn from the amplification of reference gene primers. Profiled with immunoSEQ multiplex PCR; TCRdb holds only in-frame clones, not every one. That table furnishes V, J and clone size, whereas the DNA furnished D and trimming. The sample includes around 250,000 clones, about nine tenths of them seen just once. All enrollees were roughly 18 to 89 years old and from around 25 US areas. Participants' reported clinical history set cohort assignment.

The chain carries TRBV5-1 and TRBJ2-5; D is uncertain. Sequenced sample: PBMCs or T cells enriched from blood (not recorded which). The TCR originated in a human donor in a cohort exposed to, infected with or recovered from COVID-19 (not recorded which). The donor label of this sample is uncertain. CDR3 residues: CASSLRAKETQYF. CDR3 bases: TGCGCCAGCAGCCTGAGAGCAAAAGAGACCCAGTACTTC.